The 23 T cell receptor beta chains below come from one sample, sequenced in a study of T cells in Graves' hyperthyroidism and ophthalmopathy. The source material, RNA transcripts, was used to amplify TCR beta CDR3 regions. HTBI primers were the set used in a first-round RT-PCR of the TCR CDR3. Using its own MiXCR run on the multiplex PCR reads, TCRdb lists one record per CDR3 protein. The sample comprises more than 300,000 distinct CDR3 sequences, more than 12% of which are singletons, and 15% to 20% rests with the top ten. Sequenced material: blood. Every receptor here comes from a woman aged 30 to 39 with Graves' ophthalmopathy.

This clonotype was found many times. The V call is TRBV7-2, the J call TRBJ2-3; perhaps TRBD2 as D (6 bases). The tail of the sequence fits TRBJ2-5 better, so the J call may be wrong. The CDR3 totals 12 residues. Germline CDR1 and CDR2: SGHTA and FQGNSA. CDR3 DNA: TGTGCCAGCAGCTTATCGGAGGGGACCCAGTACTTC. Protein: CASSLSEGTQYF.

This chain uses TRBV20-1 with TRBJ2-3, with 8 bases fitting TRBD2. Germline CDR1 reads DFQATT; CDR2 reads SNEGSKA (reference sequence). The length of the CDR3 is 15 residues. The V segment lost 3 bases and the J segment 2 bases; nucleotides outside the gene matches: 7. CDR3 in amino acids: CSASPGGNPTDTQYF. The CDR3 nucleotides read TGCAGTGCTAGTCCGGGGGGGAACCCCACAGATACGCAGTATTTT.

Worth noting for this clonotype: Given a much more abundant clone one base away, this may be a read error. The chain couples TRBV18 to TRBJ2-5; 8 bases align to TRBD1. This CDR3 contains 14 residues. Trimming at V came to 3 bases and at J to 5 bases, leaving 5 bases not matched to a gene. Germline CDR1 is KGHSH and CDR2 is LQKENI. CDR3 sequence reads: CASSPDRGPETQYF. For the CDR3, the DNA is TGTGCCAGCTCACCCGACAGGGGTCCGGAGACCCAGTACTTC.

This clonotype appeared many times. V usage is TRBV5-1 and J usage is TRBJ2-7; D unresolved. CDR1 SGHRS and CDR2 YFSETQ come from the germline V gene. This CDR3 is built from 15 residues. The V end lost 0 bases, the J end lost 3 bases, and 13 bases lay between the germline ends. CDR3 sequence: CASSLVPYASYEQYF. CDR3 sequence (DNA): TGCGCCAGCAGCTTGGTGCCGTATGCCAGCTACGAGCAGTACTTC.

V gene TRBV19 combines with J gene TRBJ2-1; weak D call: TRBD1 (5 bases). This CDR3 contains 16 residues. Germline CDR1 is LNHDA and CDR2 is SQIVND (reference sequence). With 5 bases removed from V and 1 base from J, the gap between germline ends came to 15 bases. The CDR3: CASSGWPQGSYNEQFF. Here the CDR3 DNA reads TGTGCCAGTAGTGGTTGGCCCCAGGGATCCTACAATGAGCAGTTCTTC.

The rearrangement joins TRBV29-1 to TRBJ2-3; 13 nucleotides agree with TRBD2. The CDR3 contains 15 residues. CDR1 is SQVTM and CDR2 is ANQGSEA in the germline V gene. J was trimmed by 9 bases and V by 3 bases; bases with no gene match: 9. The CDR3 region has the DNA TGCAGCGTTGACGCACTAGCGGGGGGGCTTTACACGCAGTATTTT. Amino acids: CSVDALAGGLYTQYF.

V usage is TRBV10-3 and J usage is TRBJ2-1; TRBD2 might be the D (5 bases). This CDR3 has 14 residues. Germline V gene data show CDR1 as ENHRY and CDR2 as SYGVKD. The ends were cut back, 3 bases at V and 6 bases at J, with 12 bases in the middle. In DNA form, the CDR3 reads TGTGCCATCAGTGATGCGGGCAGCTGCAATGAGCAGTTCTTC. It codes for CAISDAGSCNEQFF.

The rearrangement links TRBV20-1 to TRBJ2-1; TRBD2 aligns across 10 bases. CDR1 is DFQATT, CDR2 SNEGSKA, per germline (reference sequence). The CDR3 sequence is 11 residues long. J gave up 8 bases and V 5 bases, and 0 bases lay outside the gene matches. The CDR3 bases are TGCAGTGCTGGACTAGCGGATGAGCAGTTCTTC. Translated, it gives CSAGLADEQFF.

The chain is built from TRBV2 and TRBJ1-5; 10 nucleotides line up with TRBD1. Germline-derived CDR1 and CDR2 are SNHLY and FYNNEI. The CDR3 has 15 residues. The ends lost 5 bases at V and 4 bases at J; junction bases unmatched: 5. CDR3 amino acids: CASSTGTGENQPQHF. The CDR3 DNA follows: TGTGCCAGCAGTACCGGGACAGGGGAAAATCAGCCCCAGCATTTT.

This clonotype was counted at least ten times. The chain has TRBV7-9 and TRBJ2-2; unclear D gene. V was trimmed by 1 base and J by 6 bases, leaving 12 bases between them. Germline CDR1 reads SEHNR; CDR2 reads FQNEAQ (reference sequence). The length of the CDR3 is 15 residues. In nucleotides, the CDR3 is TGTGCCAGCAGCTTAGATTGGGAAGTCGCCGGGGAGCTGTTTTTT. This gives the protein CASSLDWEVAGELFF.

This clonotype came up many times. This sequence joins TRBV20-1 and TRBJ1-5, with no clear D. The CDR3 is 14 amino acids. CDR1 and CDR2 from the germline V gene are DFQATT and SNEGSKA (reference sequence). The ends were cut back, 6 bases at V and 0 bases at J, with 12 bases in the middle. CDR3 sequence (DNA): TGCAGTGCACCCGACCAGGCTAGCAATCAGCCCCAGCATTTT. It is translated as CSAPDQASNQPQHF.

The rearrangement links TRBV24-1 to TRBJ2-1; 10 bases match TRBD1. CDR3 size: 15 residues. Germline V gives CDR1 KGHDR, CDR2 SFDVKD. Trimming cost V 6 bases and J 5 bases; bases outside gene matches: 6. In nucleotides, the CDR3 is TGTGCCACCAGTAAGACAGGGGGCGCCGACAATGAGCAGTTCTTC. It specifies CATSKTGGADNEQFF.

This clonotype occurred many times. The gene calls are TRBV20-1 and TRBJ1-1; maybe TRBD1 (6 bases). This CDR3 comprises 11 residues. Germline CDR1 is DFQATT and CDR2 is SNEGSKA (reference sequence). V lost 7 bases, J lost 1 base, and 7 bases lay in between. The CDR3 DNA is TGCAGTGGGGACAAGAACACTGAAGCTTTCTTT. It encodes CSGDKNTEAFF.

This rearrangement joins TRBV5-8 to TRBJ2-5; TRBD2 agrees at 8 bases. Germline lookup yields CDR1 SGHTS and CDR2 YDEGEE. The CDR3 has 16 amino acids. The V gene end was trimmed by 4 bases and the J gene end by 3 bases; junction bases not matched to a gene: 11. The CDR3 loop reads CASSTPGGISEETQYF. CDR3 coding DNA: TGTGCCAGCAGCACCCCGGGGGGGATTTCGGAAGAGACCCAGTACTTC. The full variable domain, rest sourced from reference TRBV5-8 and TRBJ2-5, is EAGVTQSPTHLIKTRGQQATLRCSPISGHTSVYWYQQALGLGLQFLLWYDEGEERNRGNFPPRFSGRQFPNYSSELNVNALELEDSALYLCASSTPGGISEETQYFGPGTRLLVL.

This clonotype was recorded at least ten times. This CDR3 reads CAATGTNTEAFF. The CDR3 coding sequence is TGTGCCGCGACAGGGACGAACACTGAAGCTTTCTTT. The gene calls are TRBV28 and TRBJ1-1, with 7 bases lining up with TRBD1. Looked up from germline, CDR1 is MDHEN and CDR2 is SYDVKM. V shed 11 bases, J shed 1 base, and the junction held 4 bases outside the gene matches. The CDR3 length is 12 residues.

This clonotype has only a few counts. V usage is TRBV7-9 and J usage is TRBJ1-3; TRBD1 agrees at 8 bases. This CDR3 has 17 residues. V dropped 1 base and J dropped 0; count of bases not matched to a gene: 5. Germline CDR1 and CDR2: SEHNR and FQNEAQ (reference sequence). The CDR3 sequence is CASSLGQGHHSGNTIYF. For the CDR3, the DNA is TGTGCCAGCAGCTTAGGACAGGGGCATCACTCTGGAAACACCATATATTTT. Full variable domain (rest looked up from reference TRBV7-9 and TRBJ1-3): DTGVSQNPRHKITKRGQNVTFRCDPISEHNRLYWYRQTLGQGPEFLTYFQNEAQLEKSRLLSDRFSAERPKGSFSTLEIQRTEQGDSAMYLCASSLGQGHHSGNTIYFGEGSWLTVV.

This clonotype has at least ten counts. The V call is TRBV4-1, the J call TRBJ2-2; D gene unclear. Germline values: CDR1 MGHRA, CDR2 YSYEKL. The V and J ends lost 0 bases and 1 base respectively, with 9 bases between them. The CDR3 loop spans 16 amino acids. CDR3 protein: CASSQDWSLNTGELFF. Here the CDR3 DNA reads TGCGCCAGCAGCCAAGATTGGTCCCTGAACACCGGGGAGCTGTTTTTT.

Ten or more counts support this clonotype. This sequence joins TRBV20-1 and TRBJ1-1; possibly TRBD1 for D (5 bases). Germline assignment: CDR1 DFQATT and CDR2 SNEGSKA (reference sequence). The CDR3 loop spans 16 amino acids. Trimming took 4 bases from V and 0 from J, leaving 18 bases between them. The CDR3 DNA sequence: TGCAGTGCTAAAGAACCGAAAAGGGGTCTGAACACTGAAGCTTTCTTT. It codes for CSAKEPKRGLNTEAFF.

Remarks on this clonotype: This may stem from a read error, because a much larger clone lies one nucleotide away. Lacking the conserved final phenylalanine or tryptophan, this CDR3 likely reflects a read error. V and J are TRBV18 and TRBJ1-1; the D is unclear. Germline CDR1 is KGHSH and CDR2 is LQKENI. The length of the CDR3 is 14 residues. The V gene lost 7 bases and the J gene lost 1 base, with 13 bases spanning the gap. CDR3 sequence: CASFPVAGNTEAFS. The CDR3 coding sequence is TGTGCCAGCTTCCCGGTGGCGGGGAACACTGAAGCTTTCTCT.

This clonotype has at least ten counts. This rearrangement joins TRBV2 to TRBJ1-5; a possible D gene is TRBD1 (5 bases). The CDR3 contains 15 residues. V was trimmed by 6 bases and J by 4 bases, leaving 16 bases between them. CDR1 is SNHLY, CDR2 FYNNEI, per germline. CDR3 loop: CASRGLDSLNQPQHF. The CDR3 nucleotides read TGTGCCAGCAGAGGCCTCGACAGCTTAAATCAGCCCCAGCATTTT.

Only a few counts were recorded for this clonotype. The rearrangement links TRBV6-1 to TRBJ2-2; no firm D call. Per germline, CDR1 MNHNS and CDR2 SASEGT. V shed 8 bases and J shed 6 bases, with 13 bases lying between them. This CDR3 comprises 13 residues. The DNA for the CDR3 is TGTGCCAGCGGAGACCGGCTGCCCGGGGAGCTGTTTTTT. This encodes CASGDRLPGELFF.

This clonotype was detected a few times. This may come from a read error, since a much larger clone is one base off. Since the CDR3 does not end with the conserved phenylalanine or tryptophan, this likely comes from a read error. The chain recombines TRBV20-1 with TRBJ1-1; tentative D call: TRBD1 (6 bases). V lost 5 bases to trimming and J lost 1 base, with 14 bases between them. CDR3 size: 14 residues. Germline lookup yields CDR1 DFQATT and CDR2 SNEGSKA (reference sequence). CDR3 in amino acids: CSALSGAGNTEAFL. The CDR3 DNA reads TGCAGTGCTTTATCGGGGGCGGGGAACACTGAAGCTTTCCTT.

Only a few counts were recorded for this clonotype. The V call is TRBV24-1, the J call TRBJ2-3, with no clear D. Germline CDR1 and CDR2: KGHDR and SFDVKD. The CDR3 consists of 15 residues. Deletions cut 2 bases from V and 1 base from J, with 9 bases between. CDR3 coding DNA: TGTGCCACCAGTGATTCTAATCTAGGCACAGATACGCAGTATTTT. Its translation is CATSDSNLGTDTQYF.